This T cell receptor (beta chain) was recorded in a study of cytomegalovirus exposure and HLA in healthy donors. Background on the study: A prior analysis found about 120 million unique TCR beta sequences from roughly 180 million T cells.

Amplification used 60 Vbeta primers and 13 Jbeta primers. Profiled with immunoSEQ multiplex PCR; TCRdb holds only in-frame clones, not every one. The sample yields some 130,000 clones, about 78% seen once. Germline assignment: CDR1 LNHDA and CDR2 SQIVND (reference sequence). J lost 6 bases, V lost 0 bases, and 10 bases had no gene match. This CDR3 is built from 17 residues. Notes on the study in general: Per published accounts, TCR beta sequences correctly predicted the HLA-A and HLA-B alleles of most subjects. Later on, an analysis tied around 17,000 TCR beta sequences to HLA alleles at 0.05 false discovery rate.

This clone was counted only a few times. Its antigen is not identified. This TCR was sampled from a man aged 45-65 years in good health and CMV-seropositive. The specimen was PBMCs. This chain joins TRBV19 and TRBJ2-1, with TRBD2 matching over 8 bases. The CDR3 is CASSIDQTGGPRNEQFF. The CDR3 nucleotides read TGTGCCAGTAGTATAGATCAAACGGGGGGGCCTCGCAATGAGCAGTTCTTC.